Listed below are T cell receptor beta chains from one sample, sequenced in a study of T cells after yellow fever vaccination. TCRdb processed the 5' RACE reads anew with MiXCR; each CDR3 protein has one entry. Of fewer than 350,000 distinct CDR3 sequences detected, about 4.5% appear once; the ten largest clones hold roughly 19%. The sample here was PBMCs, taken 15 days after the yellow fever booster vaccination. The receptors shown here come from a man younger than 30 who received the YFV17D yellow fever vaccine. The CDR3 runs from the conserved cysteine through the conserved F or W. D genes are given only for firm matches. Some rows mark clone size as missing; the rest say once, few, many or name a class of expanded clone.

clone_size j_call d_call v_call cdr3_aa cdr3_nt
. TRBJ2-3 . TRBV18 CASSPTDGGYTDTQYF TGTGCCAGCTCACCCACGGACGGGGGTTACACAGATACGCAGTATTTT
. TRBJ2-2 TRBD2 TRBV20-1 CSARGLAGAYTGELFF TGCAGTGCTAGGGGACTAGCGGGGGCCTACACCGGGGAGCTGTTTTTT
few TRBJ1-2 TRBD1 TRBV12-3/TRBV12-4 CASRQQGDEGGYTF TGTGCCAGCAGACAACAGGGGGATGAGGGTGGCTACACCTTC
few TRBJ1-5 . TRBV12-3/TRBV12-4 CASRVGGANQPQHF TGTGCCAGCAGGGTGGGGGGGGCAAATCAGCCCCAGCATTTT
. TRBJ1-5 . TRBV12-3/TRBV12-4 CASSLSRSNQPQHF TGTGCCAGCAGTTTATCAAGAAGCAATCAGCCCCAGCATTTT
many TRBJ1-1 TRBD1 TRBV5-1 CASSIGTGGTEAFF TGCGCCAGCAGCATCGGGACAGGGGGCACTGAAGCTTTCTTT
many TRBJ2-3 . TRBV27 CASGPYNTDTQYF TGTGCCAGCGGCCCGTATAACACAGATACGCAGTATTTT
few TRBJ1-1 . TRBV7-9 CASSLGAGSEAFF TGTGCCAGCAGCTTAGGGGCAGGGTCAGAAGCTTTCTTT
many TRBJ1-1 . TRBV5-1 CASSEGEGDTEAFF TGCGCCAGCAGTGAAGGGGAGGGCGACACTGAAGCTTTCTTT
. TRBJ2-3 TRBD2 TRBV12-3/TRBV12-4 CASSNGGAGTDTQYF TGTGCCAGCAGTAACGGGGGGGCCGGCACAGATACGCAGTATTTT
. TRBJ1-3 . TRBV4-3 CASSPGTGELSGNTIYF TGCGCCAGCAGCCCTGGGACCGGGGAGCTGTCTGGAAACACCATATATTTT
many TRBJ2-1 TRBD2 TRBV20-1 CSARQPGGYNEQFF TGCAGTGCTAGGCAACCGGGGGGATACAATGAGCAGTTCTTC
many TRBJ2-2 . TRBV27 CASGYPWKDTGELFF TGTGCCAGCGGCTACCCTTGGAAGGACACCGGGGAGCTGTTTTTT
. TRBJ2-1 TRBD1 TRBV7-2 CASSATGTGSNEQFF TGTGCCAGCAGCGCCACCGGGACAGGGTCCAATGAGCAGTTCTTC
many TRBJ2-5 . TRBV7-7 CASSLTTTETQYF TGTGCCAGCAGCTTGACCACAACGGAGACCCAGTACTTC
many TRBJ1-2 TRBD1 TRBV12-3/TRBV12-4 CASSFLDRVVYGYTF TGTGCCAGCAGTTTTTTGGACAGGGTCGTCTATGGCTACACCTTC
few TRBJ2-1 TRBD2 TRBV11-3 CASSLVAGANAPFF TGTGCCAGCAGCTTAGTAGCGGGGGCCAACGCCCCGTTCTTC
few TRBJ1-6 . TRBV9 CASTPGPGENSPLHF TGTGCCAGCACCCCAGGCCCAGGGGAAAATTCACCCCTCCACTTT
many TRBJ2-1 TRBD2 TRBV7-7 CASSGGEGNEQFF TGTGCTAGCAGCGGAGGGGAGGGGAATGAGCAGTTCTTC
many TRBJ2-5 . TRBV6-2/TRBV6-3 CASSYSAGIGETQYF TGTGCCAGCAGTTACAGCGCGGGGATAGGAGAGACCCAGTACTTC
. TRBJ2-5 . TRBV28 CASRGPGTQYF TGTGCCAGCCGAGGTCCGGGGACCCAGTACTTC
many TRBJ2-3 . TRBV5-1 CASMKSEDTQYF TGCGCCAGCATGAAAAGTGAAGATACGCAGTATTTT
many TRBJ1-5 TRBD1 TRBV5-5 CASSPRTGGAGQPQHF TGTGCCAGCAGCCCGCGGACAGGGGGCGCAGGGCAGCCCCAGCATTTT
few TRBJ2-7 . TRBV5-1 CASSLLSGPAYEQYF TGCGCCAGCAGCTTGCTCTCCGGGCCGGCCTACGAGCAGTACTTC
many TRBJ1-6 . TRBV9 CASSVEPISAPLHF TGTGCCAGCAGCGTAGAACCGATTTCAGCGCCCCTCCACTTT
few TRBJ2-1 . TRBV7-2 CASSSARVEQFF TGTGCCAGCAGCTCGGCGAGGGTTGAGCAGTTCTTC
few TRBJ1-2 TRBD1 TRBV2 CAGGTEYGYTF TGTGCCGGAGGGACAGAATATGGCTACACCTTC
. TRBJ2-7 . TRBV3-1 CASSQDRVSYEQYF TGTGCCAGCAGCCAAGATCGAGTCTCATACGAGCAGTACTTC
many TRBJ1-2 TRBD1 TRBV12-3/TRBV12-4 CASSMPGQGNRGYTF TGTGCCAGCAGTATGCCGGGACAGGGGAATCGTGGCTACACCTTC
many TRBJ2-5 TRBD2 TRBV4-2 CASSQEGGGGQETQYF TGTGCCAGCAGCCAAGAAGGCGGGGGAGGTCAAGAGACCCAGTACTTC
many TRBJ2-6 . TRBV19 CASTISGANVLTF TGTGCCAGTACCATCTCTGGGGCCAACGTCCTGACTTTC
many TRBJ2-2 . TRBV5-6 CASSLALYGLSNTGELFF TGTGCCAGCAGCTTGGCATTGTACGGGCTTTCGAACACCGGGGAGCTGTTTTTT
few TRBJ2-1 TRBD1 TRBV2 CASSERDRETEFF TGTGCCAGCAGTGAAAGGGACAGGGAAACGGAGTTCTTC
few TRBJ1-2 . TRBV21-1 CASSKSGPIYGYTF TGTGCCAGCAGCAAATCGGGCCCAATCTATGGCTACACCTTC
few TRBJ2-1 TRBD2 TRBV5-6 CASSLQRGSTYNEQFF TGTGCCAGCAGCTTACAGCGGGGGAGCACCTACAATGAGCAGTTCTTC
. TRBJ2-2 . TRBV15 CATGERIQYTGELFF TGTGCCACCGGAGAGAGGATCCAATACACCGGGGAGCTGTTTTTT
. TRBJ2-7 . TRBV12-3/TRBV12-4 CASSHDTGPYEQYF TGTGCCAGCAGCCACGACACAGGGCCCTACGAGCAGTACTTC
. TRBJ2-3 . TRBV5-6 CASSFGMDTQYF TGTGCCAGCAGTTTCGGAATGGATACGCAGTATTTT
many TRBJ2-3 . TRBV5-1 CASTFRPDFTDTQYF TGCGCCAGCACATTCCGACCCGATTTCACAGATACGCAGTATTTT
many TRBJ2-5 . TRBV7-2 CASSTQGLRYQETQYF TGTGCCAGCAGCACACAAGGGTTGAGATACCAAGAGACCCAGTACTTC
many TRBJ1-2 . TRBV14 CASSQLRHLGYTF TGTGCCAGCAGCCAACTTCGACATCTTGGCTACACCTTC
. TRBJ2-1 TRBD1 TRBV29-1 CSVDTPRQGSYNEQFF TGCAGCGTTGACACACCTCGACAGGGCTCCTACAATGAGCAGTTCTTC
few TRBJ2-5 . TRBV24-1 CATSDPRPGQETQYF TGTGCCACCAGTGATCCTAGGCCAGGACAAGAGACCCAGTACTTC
many TRBJ1-2 . TRBV7-9 CASSLGGAWVYGYTF TGTGCCAGCAGCTTGGGGGGGGCATGGGTCTATGGCTACACCTTC
. TRBJ2-2 TRBD1 TRBV5-1 CASSASDRGRTGELFF TGCGCCAGCAGCGCCTCGGACAGGGGGCGCACCGGGGAGCTGTTTTTT
many TRBJ2-5 TRBD2 TRBV4-1 CASSYSGGALETQYF TGCGCCAGCAGTTACAGCGGGGGGGCTTTAGAGACCCAGTACTTC
few TRBJ2-7 . TRBV3-1 CASSQPPSYEQYF TGTGCCAGCAGCCAACCGCCCTCCTACGAGCAGTACTTC
many TRBJ2-1 TRBD2 TRBV3-1 CASSQGASGGANEQFF TGTGCCAGCAGCCAAGGGGCTAGCGGGGGGGCCAATGAGCAGTTCTTC
many TRBJ2-2 . TRBV7-9 CASSLGTLNTGELFF TGTGCCAGCAGCTTAGGGACTCTAAACACCGGGGAGCTGTTTTTT
many TRBJ2-7 TRBD2 TRBV7-6 CASSLVASGGYEQYF TGTGCCAGCAGCTTAGTTGCTAGCGGGGGCTACGAGCAGTACTTC
many TRBJ1-1 TRBD1 TRBV7-2 CASSSQGGADTEAFF TGTGCCAGCAGCTCGCAGGGGGGCGCGGACACTGAAGCTTTCTTT
many TRBJ2-2 . TRBV7-6 CASSLLRDGNTGELFF TGTGCCAGCAGCCTGCTCCGGGACGGCAACACCGGGGAGCTGTTTTTT
many TRBJ1-4 . TRBV12-3/TRBV12-4 CASRSVRVATNEKLFF TGTGCCAGCAGATCAGTCAGGGTTGCAACTAATGAAAAACTGTTTTTT
few TRBJ1-2 TRBD1 TRBV7-9 CASTTSGTAGYTF TGTGCCAGCACCACCTCCGGGACAGCTGGCTACACCTTC
. TRBJ2-7 . TRBV1 CTPGYEQYF TGCACCCCTGGGTACGAGCAGTACTTC
many TRBJ1-4 . TRBV5-5 CASSPTQVGELFF TGTGCCAGCAGCCCCACGCAGGTGGGGGAACTGTTTTTT
many TRBJ2-3 TRBD2 TRBV9 CASSPRTSGPADTQYF TGTGCCAGCAGCCCGAGGACTAGCGGGCCAGCAGATACGCAGTATTTT
many TRBJ2-3 . TRBV6-2/TRBV6-3 CASSRRTRGRTDTQYF TGTGCCAGCAGCCGCCGAACCCGGGGGAGGACAGATACGCAGTATTTT
few TRBJ1-2 . TRBV7-9 CASSFELANYGYTF TGTGCCAGCAGCTTCGAGTTAGCTAACTATGGCTACACCTTC
many TRBJ1-1 . TRBV10-3 CAIGRSGSYTEAFF TGTGCCATCGGGCGGTCGGGGTCGTACACTGAAGCTTTCTTT